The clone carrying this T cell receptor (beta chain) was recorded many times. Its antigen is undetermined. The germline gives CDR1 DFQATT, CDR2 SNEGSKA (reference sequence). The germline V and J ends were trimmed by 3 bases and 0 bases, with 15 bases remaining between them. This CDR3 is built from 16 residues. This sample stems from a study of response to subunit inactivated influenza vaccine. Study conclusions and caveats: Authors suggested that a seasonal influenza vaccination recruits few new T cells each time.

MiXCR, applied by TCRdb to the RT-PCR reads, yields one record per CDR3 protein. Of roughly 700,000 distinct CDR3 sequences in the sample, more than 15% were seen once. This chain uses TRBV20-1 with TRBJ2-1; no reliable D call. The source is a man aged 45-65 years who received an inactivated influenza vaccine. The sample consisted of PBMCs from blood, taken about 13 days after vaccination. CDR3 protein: CSASLSVPRSYNEQFF. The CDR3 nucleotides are TGCAGTGCTAGTTTAAGCGTGCCCCGCTCCTACAATGAGCAGTTCTTC.